This T cell receptor (beta chain) was sequenced in a study of identical twins. The study, taken as a whole, reports: Twin-shared out-of-frame alpha sequences showed excess low generation probability.

One entry per CDR3 protein, called by TCRdb with MiXCR from the 5' RACE reads. The table lists 600,000 to 800,000 distinct CDR3 sequences, about 20% of them singletons. The donor group consisted entirely of healthy Caucasians. With regard to this clonotype: The antigen is undetermined.

The CDR3 contains 15 residues. Trimming left V 3 bases short and J 4 bases short, with 14 bases between. The sample also formed part of further work on T cells expressing NK-cell markers.

The TCR sequence derives from a woman between 18 and 29 years old in good health. The specimen sequenced was PBMCs. The V and J genes are TRBV12-3 or TRBV12-4 and TRBJ2-3, with D unclear. The chain's CDR3 is CASSLNTGGSDTQYF. CDR3 nucleotides: TGTGCCAGCAGTTTGAACACGGGCGGATCAGATACGCAGTATTTT.